These T cell receptor beta chains were read from a single sample in a study of type 1 and type 2 diabetes patients. TCRdb independently ran MiXCR on the multiplex PCR reads; one entry per CDR3 protein. The repertoire consists of a few hundred thousand distinct CDR3 sequences, with over 45% occurring once and the leading ten covering about 13%. The sample taken for sequencing was peripheral blood mononuclear cells (PBMCs). These receptors were obtained from a young man with type 2 diabetes. Each CDR3 is given with its conserved first and last residue. Fields, in order: CDR3 length, V gene, D gene, clone size, J gene, CDR3 DNA, CDR3 protein. A D gene is named only where the DNA matches it firmly. Some rows have no size entry. The others give once, few or many, or a class for an expanded clone.

len: 14; v_gene: TRBV5-1; d_gene: .; abundance: .; j_gene: TRBJ2-5; CDR3nt: TGCGCCAGCAGCTTGACTTGCGGGCAAGAGACCCAGTACTTC; CDR3aa: CASSLTCGQETQYF
len: 14; v_gene: TRBV20-1; d_gene: TRBD2; abundance: .; j_gene: TRBJ2-7; CDR3nt: TGCAGTGCTAGCACTAGCGGAAACTCCTACGAGCAGTACTTC; CDR3aa: CSASTSGNSYEQYF
len: 12; v_gene: TRBV28; d_gene: .; abundance: .; j_gene: TRBJ1-1; CDR3nt: TGTGCCAGCAGTTTCCTGGGAGACCAAGCTTTCTTT; CDR3aa: CASSFLGDQAFF
len: 13; v_gene: TRBV28; d_gene: TRBD1; abundance: few; j_gene: TRBJ2-7; CDR3nt: TGTGCCAGCAGACCTACGACAGGGGACGAGCAGTACTTC; CDR3aa: CASRPTTGDEQYF
len: 16; v_gene: TRBV25-1; d_gene: TRBD1; abundance: few; j_gene: TRBJ2-1; CDR3nt: TGTGCCAGCAGTGCCTCCGGGACAGGGATCTACAATGAGCAGTTCTTC; CDR3aa: CASSASGTGIYNEQFF
len: 14; v_gene: TRBV4-1; d_gene: TRBD1; abundance: .; j_gene: TRBJ1-5; CDR3nt: TGCGCCAGCAGCCAGGGGCAGGGACAGGAGCCCCAGCATTTT; CDR3aa: CASSQGQGQEPQHF
len: 14; v_gene: TRBV6-5; d_gene: TRBD1; abundance: .; j_gene: TRBJ2-7; CDR3nt: TGTGCCAGCAGTTACTCCTACAGGGGTTACGAGCAGTACTTC; CDR3aa: CASSYSYRGYEQYF
len: 16; v_gene: TRBV7-8; d_gene: .; abundance: .; j_gene: TRBJ2-3; CDR3nt: TGTGCCAGCAGCTTATCGGGGGTTGTGGGCACAGATACGCAGTATTTT; CDR3aa: CASSLSGVVGTDTQYF
len: 11; v_gene: TRBV30; d_gene: .; abundance: .; j_gene: TRBJ1-2; CDR3nt: TGTGCCTGGAGTGTAATGAGAGGCTACACCTTC; CDR3aa: CAWSVMRGYTF
len: 15; v_gene: TRBV7-8; d_gene: .; abundance: .; j_gene: TRBJ1-6; CDR3nt: TGTGCCAGCAGCTCTCCGGACACAGAAGATTCACCCCTCCACTTT; CDR3aa: CASSSPDTEDSPLHF
len: 15; v_gene: TRBV10-1; d_gene: TRBD1; abundance: .; j_gene: TRBJ2-1; CDR3nt: TGCGCCAGCAGCCAAGGACAGGGGTTCGACAATGAGCAGTTCTTC; CDR3aa: CASSQGQGFDNEQFF
len: 13; v_gene: TRBV2; d_gene: .; abundance: medium-sized; j_gene: TRBJ2-7; CDR3nt: TGTGCCAGCAGTGGACAGGATAACTACGAGCAGTACTTC; CDR3aa: CASSGQDNYEQYF
len: 13; v_gene: TRBV30; d_gene: TRBD1; abundance: .; j_gene: TRBJ1-1; CDR3nt: TGTGCCTGGACCTACGGTCCGGGACAGGAAGCTTTCTTT; CDR3aa: CAWTYGPGQEAFF
len: 18; v_gene: TRBV6-2/TRBV6-3; d_gene: .; abundance: .; j_gene: TRBJ2-2; CDR3nt: TGTGCCAGCAGTTACGTTCCCGGGACAGTCGGGAGTACCGGGGAGCTGTTTTTT; CDR3aa: CASSYVPGTVGSTGELFF
len: 19; v_gene: TRBV28; d_gene: .; abundance: .; j_gene: TRBJ2-7; CDR3nt: TGTGCCAGCAGTTATCAGACAGGGCGAATTGCGGGAGGCCTCTACGAGCAGTACTTC; CDR3aa: CASSYQTGRIAGGLYEQYF
len: 11; v_gene: TRBV4-3; d_gene: TRBD2; abundance: .; j_gene: TRBJ2-5; CDR3nt: TGCGCCAGCGGGAGGGTTGAGACCCAGTACTTC; CDR3aa: CASGRVETQYF
len: 16; v_gene: TRBV14; d_gene: .; abundance: .; j_gene: TRBJ2-2; CDR3nt: TGTGCCAGCAGTGAGATGACAGTCGCGAACACCGGGGAGCTGTTTTTT; CDR3aa: CASSEMTVANTGELFF
len: 13; v_gene: TRBV19; d_gene: .; abundance: many; j_gene: TRBJ2-2; CDR3nt: TGTGCCAGTAGTCTCTATAACACCGGGGAGCTGTTTTTT; CDR3aa: CASSLYNTGELFF
len: 13; v_gene: TRBV12-3/TRBV12-4; d_gene: TRBD1; abundance: .; j_gene: TRBJ1-1; CDR3nt: TGTGCCAGCAGGTGGACAGGGGGTACTGAAGCTTTCTTT; CDR3aa: CASRWTGGTEAFF
len: 14; v_gene: TRBV19; d_gene: .; abundance: few; j_gene: TRBJ1-2; CDR3nt: TGTGCCAGCGAGGGGTGGGGTGCGAACTATGGCTACACCTTC; CDR3aa: CASEGWGANYGYTF
len: 18; v_gene: TRBV7-2; d_gene: .; abundance: .; j_gene: TRBJ2-3; CDR3nt: TGTGCCAGCAGCTTAGTGAGATTGGAGGGGGCGCTGACAGATACGCAGTATTTT; CDR3aa: CASSLVRLEGALTDTQYF
len: 13; v_gene: TRBV7-3; d_gene: .; abundance: .; j_gene: TRBJ1-1; CDR3nt: TGTGCCAGCAAAGGGAGTATGAACACTGAAGCTTTCTTT; CDR3aa: CASKGSMNTEAFF
len: 19; v_gene: TRBV19; d_gene: .; abundance: .; j_gene: TRBJ2-7; CDR3nt: TGTGCCAGTAGTATTTCCCCTACCTTCGAGGGGGGGCCTCCCTACGAGCAGTACTTC; CDR3aa: CASSISPTFEGGPPYEQYF
len: 14; v_gene: TRBV4-1; d_gene: .; abundance: .; j_gene: TRBJ2-7; CDR3nt: TGCGCCAGCAGCCAAGATCCGGAGGTCCACGAGCAGTACTTC; CDR3aa: CASSQDPEVHEQYF
len: 13; v_gene: TRBV2; d_gene: .; abundance: many; j_gene: TRBJ2-2; CDR3nt: TGTGCCAGCAGATCGGTTTCCACCGGGGAGCTGTTTTTT; CDR3aa: CASRSVSTGELFF
len: 15; v_gene: TRBV2; d_gene: .; abundance: few; j_gene: TRBJ2-5; CDR3nt: TGTGCCAGCAGTAGACCAGGGGTGTTCCAAGAGACCCAGTACTTC; CDR3aa: CASSRPGVFQETQYF
len: 14; v_gene: TRBV29-1; d_gene: TRBD1; abundance: .; j_gene: TRBJ2-3; CDR3nt: TGCAGCGCCATGCAGGGGGTCCGAACAGATACGCAGTATTTT; CDR3aa: CSAMQGVRTDTQYF
len: 15; v_gene: TRBV9; d_gene: TRBD1; abundance: .; j_gene: TRBJ2-1; CDR3nt: TGTGCCAGCAGGAACAGGGGGAGCGTCTACAATGAGCAGTTCTTC; CDR3aa: CASRNRGSVYNEQFF
len: 14; v_gene: TRBV24-1; d_gene: .; abundance: few; j_gene: TRBJ2-7; CDR3nt: TGTGCCACCAGTGATCGGGGGAGCTCCTACGAGCAGTACTTC; CDR3aa: CATSDRGSSYEQYF
len: 16; v_gene: TRBV6-5; d_gene: TRBD2; abundance: few; j_gene: TRBJ2-7; CDR3nt: TGTGCCAGCAGTTACAGCCTAGCGGGAGGACGGGGAGAGCAGTACTTC; CDR3aa: CASSYSLAGGRGEQYF
len: 13; v_gene: TRBV24-1; d_gene: .; abundance: .; j_gene: TRBJ2-1; CDR3nt: TGTGCCACCAGTGTCCCTCTTTTCAATGAGCAGTTCTTC; CDR3aa: CATSVPLFNEQFF
len: 15; v_gene: TRBV9; d_gene: .; abundance: .; j_gene: TRBJ2-1; CDR3nt: TGTGCCAGCAGCGTAGAAGGTAGCCTAGGGAGAGAGCAGTTCTTC; CDR3aa: CASSVEGSLGREQFF
len: 15; v_gene: TRBV7-2; d_gene: .; abundance: .; j_gene: TRBJ2-5; CDR3nt: TGTGCCAGCAGCCCCACCGCATATCAGGGGGAGACCCAGTACTTC; CDR3aa: CASSPTAYQGETQYF
len: 15; v_gene: TRBV28; d_gene: TRBD1; abundance: .; j_gene: TRBJ1-5; CDR3nt: TGTGCCAGCAGTTTGTCGGACAGGGCCTATCAGCCCCAGCATTTT; CDR3aa: CASSLSDRAYQPQHF
len: 14; v_gene: TRBV20-1; d_gene: .; abundance: few; j_gene: TRBJ1-6; CDR3nt: TGCAGTGCTAGAGCTCGGAGTCTGGGTTCACCCCTCCACTTT; CDR3aa: CSARARSLGSPLHF
len: 16; v_gene: TRBV7-2; d_gene: .; abundance: .; j_gene: TRBJ1-2; CDR3nt: TGTGCCAGCAGCCACAACCCAGGGCCAGCTAACTATGGCTACACCTTC; CDR3aa: CASSHNPGPANYGYTF
len: 13; v_gene: TRBV24-1; d_gene: .; abundance: .; j_gene: TRBJ1-4; CDR3nt: TGTGCCACCAGTAGATCCACTAATGAAAAACTGTTTTTT; CDR3aa: CATSRSTNEKLFF
len: 15; v_gene: TRBV10-1; d_gene: .; abundance: .; j_gene: TRBJ2-7; CDR3nt: TGCGCCAGCAGCGCCGGGACCCAGAGCGGGCGGGAGCAGTACTTC; CDR3aa: CASSAGTQSGREQYF
len: 14; v_gene: TRBV27; d_gene: TRBD2; abundance: few; j_gene: TRBJ2-7; CDR3nt: TGTGCCAGCAGTTTGTCTAGCGGCACCTACGAGCAGTACTTC; CDR3aa: CASSLSSGTYEQYF
len: 14; v_gene: TRBV20-1; d_gene: TRBD1; abundance: .; j_gene: TRBJ1-5; CDR3nt: TGCAGTGCTACGTCGGGGACAGCCAATCAGCCCCAGCATTTT; CDR3aa: CSATSGTANQPQHF
len: 13; v_gene: TRBV6-5; d_gene: TRBD1; abundance: .; j_gene: TRBJ1-2; CDR3nt: TGTGCCAGCAGTCGACAGGGGTCCTATGGCTACACCTTC; CDR3aa: CASSRQGSYGYTF
len: 13; v_gene: TRBV30; d_gene: .; abundance: .; j_gene: TRBJ1-1; CDR3nt: TGTGCCTGGAGTCTCTTCGACGGGGATCCGGCTTTCTTT; CDR3aa: CAWSLFDGDPAFF
len: 15; v_gene: TRBV5-1; d_gene: TRBD2; abundance: .; j_gene: TRBJ2-1; CDR3nt: TGCGCCAGCGTTCTAATAGCGGGAGGGCCGAATGAGCAGTTCTTC; CDR3aa: CASVLIAGGPNEQFF
len: 13; v_gene: TRBV19; d_gene: .; abundance: few; j_gene: TRBJ1-1; CDR3nt: TGTGCCAGTAGTATAGATCCGGACAGTGAAGCTTTCTTT; CDR3aa: CASSIDPDSEAFF
len: 16; v_gene: TRBV14; d_gene: .; abundance: few; j_gene: TRBJ1-6; CDR3nt: TGTGCCAGCAGCCAAGGTCTAGGGCTGGAGAATTCACCCCTCCACTTT; CDR3aa: CASSQGLGLENSPLHF
len: 12; v_gene: TRBV12-3/TRBV12-4; d_gene: .; abundance: many; j_gene: TRBJ1-1; CDR3nt: TGTGCCAGCAGTCCTCAGTGGACTGAAGCTTTCTTT; CDR3aa: CASSPQWTEAFF